The rows below give T cell receptor beta chains drawn from one sample of a study of graft-versus-host responses after intestinal transplantation. Method: immunoSEQ multiplex PCR; TCRdb's copy keeps in-frame clones and lacks some. The sample includes around 96,000 clones, approximately 90% of them seen just once. Specimen: PBMCs, collected approximately 420 days after intestinal transplant. Source of these receptors: a human patient who received an intestinal transplant, so some T cells may come from the graft donor. CDR3s include the opening cysteine and the closing phenylalanine or tryptophan. The order of the fields is clone size, D gene, V gene, J gene, CDR3 DNA, CDR3 protein. The D gene is left open where the match is weak. The size of a clone is reported for some rows only, either as once, few or many, or as a class for expanded clones.

size: NA; D: TRBD1; V: TRBV4-1; J: TRBJ2-7; DNA: TGCGCCAGCAGCCCCTCCGGGACAGGGCGCCTAAGGGGGCCCTACGAGCAGTACTTC; CDR3: CASSPSGTGRLRGPYEQYF
size: NA; D: NA; V: TRBV6-1; J: TRBJ1-5; DNA: TGTGCCAGCAGTGAGCCCCAGGGCCCTGGGCCCCAGCATTTT; CDR3: CASSEPQGPGPQHF
size: once; D: NA; V: TRBV7-2; J: TRBJ1-2; DNA: TGTGCCAGCAGCTTGTCAGGCTATGGCTACACCTTC; CDR3: CASSLSGYGYTF
size: NA; D: NA; V: TRBV7-3; J: TRBJ2-3; DNA: TGTGCCAGCAGCTTAACAGATACGCAGTATTTT; CDR3: CASSLTDTQYF
size: NA; D: NA; V: TRBV9; J: TRBJ1-3; DNA: TGTGCCAGCAGCGCCCAACGGGGGGGCTCTGGAAACACCATATATTTT; CDR3: CASSAQRGGSGNTIYF
size: NA; D: NA; V: TRBV7-6; J: TRBJ2-7; DNA: TGTGCCAGCAGCTTAAAAGGGGGTAGGGGGTCCTACGAGCAGTACTTC; CDR3: CASSLKGGRGSYEQYF
size: NA; D: NA; V: TRBV10-2; J: TRBJ1-5; DNA: TGCGCCAGCAGTGTGGGAATGGGCAATCAGCCCCAGCATTTT; CDR3: CASSVGMGNQPQHF
size: NA; D: TRBD1; V: TRBV10-1; J: TRBJ2-5; DNA: TGCGCCAGCAGTGAGAGCCCGACAGGGATGCCCCAGTACTTC; CDR3: CASSESPTGMPQYF
size: once; D: TRBD2; V: TRBV5-1; J: TRBJ2-5; DNA: TGCGCCAGCAGCTTGCCATCTAGCGGGGGGGAAGAGACCCAGTACTTC; CDR3: CASSLPSSGGEETQYF
size: few; D: NA; V: TRBV29-1; J: TRBJ2-4; DNA: TGCAGCGTTGAAGGTGGAAGGGGCGCGGACATTCAGTACTTC; CDR3: CSVEGGRGADIQYF
size: once; D: NA; V: TRBV7-9; J: TRBJ2-1; DNA: TGTGCCACCGGGATCCAAATAGCGAACAATGAGCAGTTCTTC; CDR3: CATGIQIANNEQFF
size: NA; D: TRBD1; V: TRBV5-5; J: TRBJ1-1; DNA: TGTGCCAGCAGCCCCAATGGACAGGGTATCGATTCGGCTTTCTTT; CDR3: CASSPNGQGIDSAFF
size: NA; D: NA; V: TRBV2; J: TRBJ1-2; DNA: TGTGCCAGCAGTGAGGAACGACAGATTCCTAACTATGGCTACACCTTC; CDR3: CASSEERQIPNYGYTF
size: NA; D: NA; V: TRBV15; J: TRBJ2-3; DNA: TGTGCCACCAGCAGAGATCCCCAGGCCGATACGCAGTATTTT; CDR3: CATSRDPQADTQYF
size: NA; D: TRBD1; V: TRBV4-1; J: TRBJ2-1; DNA: TGCGCCAGCAGCCAAGATTCGGCGGGACAGGGAGCCTACAATGAGCAGTTCTTC; CDR3: CASSQDSAGQGAYNEQFF
size: once; D: NA; V: TRBV25-1; J: TRBJ1-2; DNA: TGTGCCAGCAGTCTCGGGGGCAACTACACCTTC; CDR3: CASSLGGNYTF
size: NA; D: NA; V: TRBV7-2; J: TRBJ2-1; DNA: TGTGCCAGCAGCGGCGTTGTCGGGGATAATGAGCAGTTCTTC; CDR3: CASSGVVGDNEQFF
size: NA; D: TRBD1; V: TRBV6-5; J: TRBJ2-7; DNA: TGTGCCAGCAGTGACAGGGGAGGATCCTACGAGCAGTACTTC; CDR3: CASSDRGGSYEQYF
size: NA; D: NA; V: TRBV13; J: TRBJ1-1; DNA: TGTGCCAGCAGCCCCCCTAATTTGAACACTGAAGCTTTCTTT; CDR3: CASSPPNLNTEAFF
size: NA; D: TRBD1; V: TRBV2; J: TRBJ2-1; DNA: TGTGCCAGCAGTGTCGGCAGGGGGCTCGACAATGAGCAGTTCTTC; CDR3: CASSVGRGLDNEQFF
size: once; D: NA; V: TRBV27; J: TRBJ1-1; DNA: TGTGCCAGCAGTTCCCCTCTGGGCACTGAAGCTTTCTTT; CDR3: CASSSPLGTEAFF
size: NA; D: NA; V: TRBV10-1; J: TRBJ2-2; DNA: TGCGCCAGCAGGGACGCGAACACCGGGGAGCTGTTTTTT; CDR3: CASRDANTGELFF
size: NA; D: NA; V: TRBV9; J: TRBJ1-1; DNA: TGTGCCAGCAGCCCCATCGGGGGAAAGGGCTTGACTGAAGCTTTCTTT; CDR3: CASSPIGGKGLTEAFF
size: NA; D: TRBD1; V: TRBV6-5; J: TRBJ2-3; DNA: TGTGCCAGCAGTTATGGGACAGTCGCCTCAGATACGCAGTATTTT; CDR3: CASSYGTVASDTQYF
size: NA; D: TRBD1; V: TRBV9; J: TRBJ1-5; DNA: TGTGCCAGCAGCTCAGGAGGGGGCGACAATCAGCCCCAGCATTTT; CDR3: CASSSGGGDNQPQHF
size: NA; D: TRBD2; V: TRBV11-2; J: TRBJ2-5; DNA: TGTGCCAGCAGCTTAGTGGGTAGCGGGCGGGAGACCCAGTACTTC; CDR3: CASSLVGSGRETQYF
size: NA; D: NA; V: TRBV5-1; J: TRBJ2-7; DNA: TGCGCCAGCAGCTTGGGGGGGCTTAGCTACGAGCAGTACTTC; CDR3: CASSLGGLSYEQYF
size: NA; D: TRBD1; V: TRBV5-1; J: TRBJ1-2; DNA: TGCGCCAGCAGCTCGACAGGGGTCTACTATGGCTACACCTTC; CDR3: CASSSTGVYYGYTF
size: few; D: NA; V: TRBV6-1; J: TRBJ2-7; DNA: TGTGCCAGCAGTGAACCCAAACTCTACGAGCAGTACTTC; CDR3: CASSEPKLYEQYF